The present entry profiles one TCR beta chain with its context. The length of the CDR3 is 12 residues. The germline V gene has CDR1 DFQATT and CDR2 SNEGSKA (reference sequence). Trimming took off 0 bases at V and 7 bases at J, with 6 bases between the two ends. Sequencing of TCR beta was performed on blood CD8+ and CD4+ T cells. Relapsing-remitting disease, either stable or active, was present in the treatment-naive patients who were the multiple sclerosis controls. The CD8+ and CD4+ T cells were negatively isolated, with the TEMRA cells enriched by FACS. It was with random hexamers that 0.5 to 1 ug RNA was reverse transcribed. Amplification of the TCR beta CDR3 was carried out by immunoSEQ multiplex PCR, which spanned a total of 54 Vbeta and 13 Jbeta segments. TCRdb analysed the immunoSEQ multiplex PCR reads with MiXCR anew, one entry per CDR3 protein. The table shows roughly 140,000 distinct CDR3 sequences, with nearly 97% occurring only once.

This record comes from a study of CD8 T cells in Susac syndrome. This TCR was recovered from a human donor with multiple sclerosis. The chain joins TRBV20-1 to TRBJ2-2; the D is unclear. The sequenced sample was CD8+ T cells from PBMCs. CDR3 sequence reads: CSARERYGELFF. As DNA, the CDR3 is TGCAGTGCTAGAGAACGCTACGGGGAGCTGTTTTTT.